Here is one TCR beta chain with its context. V was cut by 2 bases and J by 3 bases, with 7 bases left in between. CDR3 size: 13 residues. In germline, CDR1 is SGDLS, CDR2 YYNGEE. Profiled with immunoSEQ multiplex PCR; TCRdb holds only in-frame clones, not every one. The top ten hold 15% to 20% of the sample, which has more than 95,000 clones, about nine tenths seen once. These data come from a study of blood T cell repertoires in COVID-19. Study at large: The United States, Italy and Spain provided the acute and convalescent COVID-19 samples.

The sequence was collected from an elderly woman in a cohort sampled during active COVID-19. V and J are TRBV9 and TRBJ2-3; possibly TRBD2 for D (5 bases). The sequenced sample was peripheral blood. This chain's CDR3 is CASSVGVTDTQYF. CDR3 nucleotide sequence: TGTGCCAGCAGCGTCGGGGTGACAGATACGCAGTATTTT. Combining the CDR3 with reference TRBV9 and TRBJ2-3 gives the whole variable domain DSGVTQTPKHLITATGQRVTLRCSPRSGDLSVYWYQQSLDQGLQFLIQYYNGEERAKGNILERFSAQQFPDLHSELNLSSLELGDSALYFCASSVGVTDTQYFGPGTRLTVL.